Sequencing of this T cell receptor beta chain was carried out in a study of cytomegalovirus exposure and HLA in healthy donors. Points from the study as a whole: TCR beta sequences reportedly predicted the HLA-A and HLA-B alleles of most subjects accurately. V- and J-gene trimming in TCR beta was tied to a missense DCLRE1C variant by an analysis performed later.

A multiplex PCR was run with 60 Vbeta primers and 13 Jbeta primers. Sequencing used immunoSEQ multiplex PCR; TCRdb keeps in-frame clones, though not all of them. The sample includes around 200,000 clones, 82% of them seen just once. In regard to this clone: Its target is not known. This sample also contains other DNA sequences that code for the same CDR3.

This CDR3 spans 13 amino acids. After removal of 8 bases from V and 1 base from J, the junction contained 1 base not matched to a gene. Germline V gene lookup returns CDR1 MNHEY and CDR2 SMNVEV (reference sequence). This receptor was identified in a man aged 35 to 55 in good health and CMV-seropositive. The rearrangement joins TRBV27 to TRBJ2-3, with 9 bases lining up with TRBD2. Sample: PBMCs. CDR3 nucleotide sequence: TGTGCCAGCCGGACTAGCGGCACAGATACGCAGTATTTT. As protein: CASRTSGTDTQYF.